These 21 T cell receptor beta chains were sequenced from one sample in a study of graft-versus-host responses after intestinal transplantation. Their cognate antigens are unknown. The assay was immunoSEQ multiplex PCR, and TCRdb's table has in-frame clones only and misses some. This sample has about 130,000 clones, with about 90% found just once. The sequenced sample was unstimulated CD4+ T cells sorted from spleen or lymph node cells, obtained before intestinal transplant. These receptors were obtained from a human donor who received an intestinal transplant.

This chain connects TRBV27 to TRBJ2-4; 8 bases agree with TRBD1. V shed 6 bases and J 6 bases; nucleotides not matched to a gene: 7. The CDR3 is 14 amino acids. Looked up from germline, CDR1 is MNHEY and CDR2 is SMNVEV (reference sequence). CDR3 nucleotide sequence: TGTGCCAGCAGCGCGCTAGGACAGGGAAACATTCAGTACTTC. Protein product: CASSALGQGNIQYF.

This chain uses TRBV7-9 with TRBJ1-4; perhaps TRBD1 as D (5 bases). From germline, CDR1 is SEHNR and CDR2 FQNEAQ (reference sequence). V was clipped by 11 bases and J by 7 bases, with 23 bases between them. The CDR3 is 15 residues long. CDR3: CAVASDGARGEKLFF. Here the CDR3 DNA reads TGTGCCGTCGCTTCGGATGGGGCGCGCGGTGAAAAACTGTTTTTT. Full variable domain (rest looked up from reference TRBV7-9 and TRBJ1-4): DTGVSQNPRHKITKRGQNVTFRCDPISEHNRLYWYRQTLGQGPEFLTYFQNEAQLEKSRLLSDRFSAERPKGSFSTLEIQRTEQGDSAMYLCAVASDGARGEKLFFGSGTQLSVL.

The rearrangement uses TRBV11-3 and TRBJ2-3; D is perhaps TRBD2 (6 bases). Germline V gene sequence: CDR1 SGHNT, CDR2 YENEEA. The CDR3 has 14 amino acids. The ends were cut back, 4 bases at V and 7 bases at J, with 15 bases in the middle. In DNA form, the CDR3 reads TGTGCCAGCAGCTCCCTATCGACTAGTTATACGCAGTATTTT. Amino acid sequence: CASSSLSTSYTQYF.

The chain's CDR3 is CASSPMTSGTREQYF. CDR3 nucleotides: TGTGCCAGCAGCCCGATGACTAGCGGGACGCGCGAGCAGTACTTC. The chain uses TRBV7-2 and TRBJ2-7, with 11 bases matching TRBD2. This CDR3 region has 15 residues. V lost 5 bases and J lost 6; bases outside the gene matches: 9. Germline assignment: CDR1 SGHTA and CDR2 FQGNSA.

The rearrangement joins TRBV7-2 to TRBJ2-5; D is ambiguous. With 6 bases removed from V and 0 bases from J, the gap between germline ends came to 5 bases. Looked up from germline, CDR1 is SGHTA and CDR2 is FQGNSA. CDR3 length: 12 residues. DNA for the CDR3: TGTGCCAGCAGTCACAACCAAGAGACCCAGTACTTC. Translating gives CASSHNQETQYF.

V gene TRBV4-2 combines with J gene TRBJ2-3; 7 nucleotides align to TRBD1. Germline V gives CDR1 LGHNA, CDR2 YNFKEQ. This CDR3 is 17 amino acids long. The J segment lost 1 base and the V segment lost 0 bases, leaving 7 bases of the junction unmatched. The CDR3 sequence is CASSQDQQGQGTDTQYF. The CDR3 coding sequence is TGTGCCAGCAGCCAAGATCAACAGGGGCAGGGCACAGATACGCAGTATTTT.

The chain is built from TRBV27 and TRBJ1-1; TRBD1 matches 10 bases. J gave up 2 bases and V 6 bases, and 27 bases lay outside the gene matches. CDR3 size: 22 residues. CDR1 and CDR2 (germline): MNHEY, SMNVEV (reference sequence). The CDR3 spells CASRVRVQGQGTIPFLNTEAFF. The DNA for the CDR3 is TGTGCCAGCAGGGTAAGGGTCCAGGGACAGGGGACTATTCCTTTCTTAAACACTGAAGCTTTCTTT.

The chain employs TRBV5-1 and TRBJ2-1, with D possibly matching TRBD2 (6 bases). Germline values: CDR1 SGHRS, CDR2 YFSETQ. Deletions cut 0 bases from V and 11 bases from J, with 15 bases between. This CDR3 is 14 amino acids long. The CDR3 region has the DNA TGCGCCAGCAGCTTGGATCATTCGGACTACAAGCAGTTCTTC. It yields the protein CASSLDHSDYKQFF. Combining the CDR3 with reference TRBV5-1 and TRBJ2-1 gives the whole variable domain KAGVTQTPRYLIKTRGQQVTLSCSPISGHRSVSWYQQTPGQGLQFLFEYFSETQRNKGNFPGRFSGRQFSNSRSEMNVSTLELGDSALYLCASSLDHSDYKQFFGPGTRLTVL.

DNA for the CDR3: TGTGCCAGCAGCTCTGGCGATGAGCAGTTCTTC. Translation: CASSSGDEQFF. The chain couples TRBV7-9 to TRBJ2-1, with unresolved D. Germline V CDR1 and CDR2: SEHNR, FQNEAQ (reference sequence). The CDR3 has 11 residues. V dropped 4 bases and J dropped 8 bases, with 6 bases sitting between them.

CDR3 sequence: CASSVGGFDTQYF. The CDR3 bases are TGTGCCAGCAGTGTAGGGGGGTTTGATACGCAGTATTTT. The chain employs TRBV2 and TRBJ2-3; D is perhaps TRBD1 or TRBD2 (6 bases each). Germline assignment: CDR1 SNHLY and CDR2 FYNNEI. V was pared by 4 bases and J by 6 bases, with 11 bases between. CDR3 length: 13 amino acids.

The rearrangement links TRBV7-2 to TRBJ1-6; possibly TRBD1 for D (6 bases). In germline, CDR1 is SGHTA, CDR2 FQGNSA. This CDR3 is 14 amino acids long. V lost 5 bases and J lost 7, with 12 bases in between. CDR3 loop: CASSRTAINSPLHF. CDR3 nucleotides: TGTGCCAGCAGCCGGACAGCCATAAATTCACCCCTCCACTTT.

The CDR3 DNA sequence: TGTGCCAGCAGTTTGCCCGGGGCTATCAATCAGCCCCAGCATTTT. It specifies CASSLPGAINQPQHF. The chain carries TRBV28 and TRBJ1-5; D may be TRBD1 (5 bases). Germline CDR1 is MDHEN and CDR2 is SYDVKM. V was trimmed by 3 bases and J by 3 bases, leaving 12 bases between them. The CDR3 is made up of 15 amino acids.

This chain connects TRBV5-6 to TRBJ1-1, with unresolved D. V gave up 2 bases and J gave up 1 base, with 6 bases separating them. Germline CDR1 and CDR2: SGHDT and YYEEEE. CDR3 length: 13 residues. The CDR3 region is CASSFASNTEAFF. The CDR3 bases are TGTGCCAGCAGCTTCGCATCGAACACTGAAGCTTTCTTT. Full variable domain (missing parts from reference TRBV5-6 and TRBJ1-1): DAGVTQSPTHLIKTRGQQVTLRCSPKSGHDTVSWYQQALGQGPQFIFQYYEEEERQRGNFPDRFSGHQFPNYSSELNVNALLLGDSALYLCASSFASNTEAFFGQGTRLTVV.

The chain is built from TRBV7-6 and TRBJ2-3, with 10 bases aligning to TRBD2. Germline trimming cut 8 bases from V and 5 bases from J; bases unmatched to any gene: 7. The length of the CDR3 is 14 residues. Germline CDR1 reads SGHVS; CDR2 reads FNYEAQ. The CDR3 region is CASLKVAGGDTQYF. CDR3 DNA: TGTGCCAGCCTCAAGGTAGCGGGAGGAGATACGCAGTATTTT.

This chain uses TRBV5-1 with TRBJ2-7, with 9 bases lining up with TRBD2. The CDR3 covers 16 residues. Losses at the gene ends were 1 base for V and 0 bases for J; bases not matched to a gene: 5. Germline-derived CDR1 and CDR2 are SGHRS and YFSETQ. The CDR3 DNA follows: TGCGCCAGCAGCTTGAGGGCTAGCGGGACCTCCTACGAGCAGTACTTC. It is translated as CASSLRASGTSYEQYF.

The sample holds one count of this clone. J is TRBJ1-1 and V is TRBV7-2; D gene uncertain. CDR1 SGHTA and CDR2 FQGNSA come from the germline V gene. Trimming cost V 2 bases and J 2 bases, with 9 bases left between them. The CDR3 runs 14 residues. The CDR3 here is CASSLMLPNTEAFF. The CDR3 DNA reads TGTGCCAGCAGCTTAATGCTCCCTAACACTGAAGCTTTCTTT.

The V and J genes are TRBV5-4 and TRBJ1-1; possible D gene TRBD1, 6 bases. Per germline, CDR1 SGHNT and CDR2 YYREEE (reference sequence). The CDR3 loop spans 14 amino acids. Between the trimmed V and J ends, which lost 3 bases and 0 bases, there was a span of 9 bases. The CDR3 here is CASSWGLMNTEAFF. CDR3 nucleotide sequence: TGTGCCAGCAGCTGGGGGCTCATGAACACTGAAGCTTTCTTT. The whole variable domain, remainder taken from reference TRBV5-4 and TRBJ1-1, is ETGVTQSPTHLIKTRGQQVTLRCSSQSGHNTVSWYQQALGQGPQFIFQYYREEENGRGNFPPRFSGLQFPNYSSELNVNALELDDSALYLCASSWGLMNTEAFFGQGTRLTVV.

V and J are TRBV9 and TRBJ2-1; 8 nucleotides agree with TRBD2. The CDR3 spans 15 residues. J gave up 2 bases and V 1 base, and 2 bases lay outside the gene matches. The germline CDR1 and CDR2 sequences are SGDLS and YYNGEE. The CDR3 region has the DNA TGTGCCAGCAGCGTAAGCGGGAGCGCCTACAATGAGCAGTTCTTC. Its translation is CASSVSGSAYNEQFF.

The chain carries TRBV6-5 and TRBJ1-1; D unclear. This CDR3 is 14 amino acids long. V was cut by 5 bases and J by 6 bases, with 16 bases left in between. The V gene's germline CDR1 is MNHEY and CDR2 SVGAGI. This chain's CDR3 is CASSTPRTAPEAFF. The CDR3 region has the DNA TGTGCCAGCAGTACACCACGGACCGCTCCTGAAGCTTTCTTT.

The rearrangement uses TRBV10-1 and TRBJ2-3, with TRBD2 matching over 7 bases. After removal of 4 bases from V and 4 bases from J, the junction contained 8 bases not matched to a gene. This CDR3 has 15 amino acids. The germline V gene has CDR1 WNHNN and CDR2 SYGVQD (reference sequence). CDR3 coding DNA: TGCGCCAGCAGTGGGGCGGGGGAGTCCGCAGATACGCAGTATTTT. Its protein product is CASSGAGESADTQYF.

This clone has a single count. Germline and junction disagree at one end, which may indicate a read error. The chain carries TRBV6-5 and TRBJ2-1; D not certain. CDR1 is MNHEY and CDR2 is SVGAGI in the germline V gene. The CDR3 totals 14 residues. The CDR3, as DNA: TGTGCCGGCAGAGGCAGAAGGGCCTACAATGAGCAGTTCTTC. Translation: CAGRGRRAYNEQFF.